These 18 T cell receptor beta chains came from one sample sequenced in a study of blood T cell repertoires in COVID-19 (dated by TCRdb to between 2020 and 2021). Libraries were constructed by the immunoSEQ multiplex PCR assay. The clones in this table, taken by TCRdb from immuneACCESS, are in-frame only. Not every clone is retained; where verified, under half of the shortfall comes from an unresolved V gene, and the cause of the rest is unknown. The sample table holds about 18,000 clones, of which about 81% were seen once. 14% of the sample is held by the ten biggest clonotypes. The sequencing input was peripheral blood. These TCRs come from a man in his forties or fifties with active or convalescent COVID-19.

The chain couples TRBV10-3 to TRBJ2-3; D gene uncertain. The CDR3 contains 15 residues. Deletions cut 4 bases from V and 7 bases from J, with 18 bases between. Germline V CDR1 and CDR2: ENHRY, SYGVKD. Here the CDR3 reads CAISAALARSHTQYF. The DNA of the CDR3 is TGTGCCATCAGTGCGGCCTTAGCACGGAGCCATACGCAGTATTTT.

V and J are TRBV7-2 and TRBJ2-2, with D maybe TRBD1 (6 bases). Trimming cost V 6 bases and J 7 bases, with 18 bases left between them. The CDR3 consists of 15 residues. In germline, CDR1 is SGHTA, CDR2 FQGNSA. CDR3 sequence (DNA): TGTGCCAGCAGTTATAGACAGGTTTCTGACGGGGAGCTGTTTTTT. It specifies CASSYRQVSDGELFF.

This clone was seen more than once but under ten times. V is TRBV5-4 and J is TRBJ2-6, with 7 nucleotides matching TRBD1. CDR1 and CDR2 from the germline V gene are SGHNT and YYREEE (reference sequence). The V and J ends lost 0 bases and 2 bases, in that order; junction bases with no gene match: 5. The CDR3 runs to 17 residues. The CDR3, as DNA: TGTGCCAGCAGCTTGGAACAGGGGTTTACTGGGGCCAACGTCCTGACTTTC. Protein product: CASSLEQGFTGANVLTF.

This clone has just one count. The chain combines TRBV27 with TRBJ1-2; no clear D. V lost 2 bases and J lost 8, with 12 bases in between. The length of the CDR3 is 13 residues. CDR1 and CDR2 (germline): MNHEY, SMNVEV (reference sequence). The CDR3 loop reads CASSLLPLGGYTF. The DNA for the CDR3 is TGTGCCAGCAGTTTACTACCGTTGGGCGGCTACACCTTC.

This clone was seen a handful of times. V usage is TRBV25-1 and J usage is TRBJ2-3; TRBD2 matches at 13 bases. This CDR3 is 16 amino acids long. CDR1 and CDR2 from the germline V gene are MGHDK and SYGVNS. The J segment lost 6 bases and the V segment lost 3 bases, leaving 6 bases of the junction unmatched. As DNA, the CDR3 is TGTGCCAGCAGTGACCAACTAGCGGGGGGGAGGGATACGCAGTATTTT. Amino acid sequence: CASSDQLAGGRDTQYF.

This rearrangement joins TRBV6-2 or TRBV6-3 to TRBJ2-3; 8 bases are a match to TRBD2. CDR1 and CDR2 (germline): MNHEY, SVGEGT. CDR3 size: 15 residues. Trimming took 6 bases from V and 0 from J; bases not matched to a gene: 5. The CDR3 region is CASSSPGGSTDTQYF. The CDR3 nucleotides read TGTGCCAGCAGCTCCCCGGGGGGGAGCACAGATACGCAGTATTTT.

The V call is TRBV2, the J call TRBJ1-4; a weak D match, TRBD1 (6 bases). V was clipped by 10 bases and J by 1 base, with 16 bases between them. This CDR3 has 15 amino acids. Germline V lookup: CDR1 SNHLY, CDR2 FYNNEI. CDR3 nucleotides: TGTGCCACAAGCGTGGGGGCAAGAACTAATGAAAAACTGTTTTTT. Translated: CATSVGARTNEKLFF.

This clone appeared a few times. The chain is built from TRBV2 and TRBJ1-1; TRBD1 aligns across 8 bases. The CDR3 is made up of 16 amino acids. V shed 8 bases, J shed 2 bases, and the junction held 13 bases outside the gene matches. CDR1 is SNHLY and CDR2 is FYNNEI in the germline V gene. CDR3 bases: TGTGCCAGCTCAGAGGGCAGGGGGCGCGGAAACACTGAAGCTTTCTTT. Its translation is CASSEGRGRGNTEAFF.

This clone has a single count. The rearrangement links TRBV5-1 to TRBJ1-2; 8 bases map to TRBD1. Losses at the gene ends were 3 bases for V and 8 bases for J; bases not matched to a gene: 3. Germline CDR1 reads SGHRS; CDR2 reads YFSETQ. The CDR3 is 12 amino acids. CDR3 protein: CASSWTGKGYTF. CDR3 DNA: TGCGCCAGCAGCTGGACAGGGAAAGGCTACACCTTC. The full variable domain, with the rest looked up from reference TRBV5-1 and TRBJ1-2, is KAGVTQTPRYLIKTRGQQVTLSCSPISGHRSVSWYQQTPGQGLQFLFEYFSETQRNKGNFPGRFSGRQFSNSRSEMNVSTLELGDSALYLCASSWTGKGYTFGSGTRLTVV.

V is TRBV28 and J is TRBJ1-2; 9 bases line up with TRBD1. CDR1 is MDHEN and CDR2 is SYDVKM in the germline V gene. V lost 6 bases to trimming and J lost 5 bases; unmatched junction nucleotides: 7. This CDR3 has 14 residues. The CDR3 loop is CASSPRDRVYGYTF. In DNA form, the CDR3 reads TGTGCCAGCAGCCCCAGGGACAGGGTATATGGCTACACCTTC.

The chain employs TRBV7-9 and TRBJ1-1; no clear D gene. The germline V and J ends were trimmed by 1 base and 11 bases, with 8 bases remaining between them. Germline V gene data show CDR1 as SEHNR and CDR2 as FQNEAQ (reference sequence). The CDR3 totals 11 residues. The CDR3 reads CASSLELGAFF. The CDR3 DNA follows: TGTGCCAGCAGCTTAGAGCTCGGGGCTTTCTTT.

V and J are TRBV2 and TRBJ2-5, with TRBD2 identical over 9 bases. Germline V CDR1 and CDR2: SNHLY, FYNNEI. V was clipped by 7 bases and J by 13 bases; unmatched bases: 13. The CDR3 extends over 13 amino acids. The CDR3 loop is CASNGNRPGLAYF. CDR3 DNA sequence: TGTGCCAGCAATGGTAACCGACCGGGACTAGCGTACTTC.

This clone occurred a few times. J is TRBJ2-3 and V is TRBV6-6, with D tentatively TRBD2 (6 bases). V was clipped by 10 bases and J by 0 bases, with 14 bases between them. CDR1 is MNHNY, CDR2 SVGAGI, per germline (reference sequence). The CDR3 is made up of 14 amino acids. This chain's CDR3 is CAIHGGWSTDTQYF. CDR3 coding DNA: TGTGCCATCCATGGGGGGTGGAGCACAGATACGCAGTATTTT.

J is TRBJ2-5 and V is TRBV5-1, with TRBD1 as a possible D gene (6 bases). CDR1 and CDR2 (germline): SGHRS, YFSETQ. The CDR3 sequence is 15 residues long. V was cut by 4 bases and J by 5 bases, with 18 bases left in between. The CDR3 protein is CASSQLTGIGETQYF. In nucleotides, the CDR3 is TGCGCCAGCAGCCAACTTACAGGGATCGGGGAGACCCAGTACTTC.

This clone rates as medium-sized. The chain couples TRBV27 to TRBJ2-7, with 7 bases that match TRBD1. J lost 2 bases, V lost 5 bases, and 9 bases had no gene match. The CDR3 is made up of 15 amino acids. CDR1 is MNHEY and CDR2 is SMNVEV in the germline V gene (reference sequence). CDR3 nucleotide sequence: TGTGCCAGCAGTCCTGGGACAGTCCGGCCCTACGAGCAGTACTTC. Its translation: CASSPGTVRPYEQYF.

V gene TRBV14 combines with J gene TRBJ1-2; TRBD1 might be the D (5 bases). Germline assignment: CDR1 SGHDN and CDR2 FVKESK. The V and J ends lost 3 bases and 4 bases respectively, with 9 bases between them. The CDR3 totals 13 residues. CDR3 in amino acids: CASSQGLIYGYTF. The CDR3 nucleotides read TGTGCCAGCAGCCAGGGACTGATCTATGGCTACACCTTC.

This clone was seen only a few times. The chain is built from TRBV3-1 (or the pseudogene TRBV3-2) and TRBJ2-5; TRBD2 aligns across 8 bases. The CDR3 spans 14 residues. Germline CDR1 LGHDT, CDR2 YNNKEL (reference sequence). J gave up 4 bases and V 5 bases, and 6 bases lay outside the gene matches. The CDR3 here is CASSLRGLVETQYF. For the CDR3, the DNA is TGTGCCAGCAGCTTAAGGGGACTAGTAGAGACCCAGTACTTC.

The chain joins TRBV20-1 to TRBJ1-4; D is perhaps TRBD1 (5 bases). CDR1 DFQATT and CDR2 SNEGSKA come from the germline V gene (reference sequence). With 6 bases removed from V and 13 bases from J, the gap between germline ends came to 12 bases. The CDR3 sequence is 10 residues long. For the CDR3, the DNA is TGCAGTGCGCTCAGGGAGGTACTGTTTTTT. This encodes CSALREVLFF.